These 4 T cell receptor beta chains originate from one sample sequenced in a study of blood T cell repertoires in COVID-19. Assay: immunoSEQ multiplex PCR; the TCRdb copy retains only in-frame clones and omits some. The data show about 200,000 clones, just over 90% seen once. The sample comprised peripheral blood. These receptor sequences come from a man aged 30 to 39 with acute or convalescent COVID-19.

This chain uses TRBV6-5 with TRBJ2-7, with a possible D match to TRBD1 (6 bases). This CDR3 contains 13 residues. Trimming removed 2 bases from V and 6 bases from J, with 11 bases in between. Germline lookup yields CDR1 MNHEY and CDR2 SVGAGI. CDR3 DNA sequence: TGTGCCAGCAGTTACCAAGACAGGACCGAGCAGTACTTC. It is translated as CASSYQDRTEQYF.

The rearrangement joins TRBV24-1 to TRBJ2-6, with 7 bases that match TRBD2. With V trimmed by 3 bases and J by 4 bases, 5 bases remained unmatched. The CDR3 sequence is 16 residues long. Per the germline V gene, CDR1 is KGHDR and CDR2 is SFDVKD. CDR3 in amino acids: CATSDPEAGGANVLTF. CDR3 sequence (DNA): TGTGCCACCAGTGATCCTGAAGCGGGGGGGGCCAACGTCCTGACTTTC.

This clone has just one count. J is TRBJ2-1 and V is TRBV7-6; D perhaps matches TRBD1 (6 bases). From germline, CDR1 is SGHVS and CDR2 FNYEAQ. V lost 2 bases and J lost 3, with 8 bases in between. The CDR3 sequence is 14 residues long. The CDR3 protein is CASSLQGLYNEQFF. The CDR3 coding sequence is TGTGCCAGCAGCTTACAGGGGCTCTACAATGAGCAGTTCTTC.

In the case of this clone: The same CDR3 is also encoded by other DNA sequences in this sample. The chain links TRBV18 to TRBJ1-1; D gene ambiguous. Per germline, CDR1 KGHSH and CDR2 LQKENI. The CDR3 contains 14 residues. The V and J ends lost 4 bases and 2 bases respectively, with 11 bases between them. This chain's CDR3 is CASSRVARNTEAFF. The CDR3 DNA is TGTGCCAGCTCACGGGTAGCCAGAAACACTGAAGCTTTCTTT.